These 3 T cell receptor beta chains were sequenced from one sample in a study of blood T cell repertoires in COVID-19. Assay used: immunoSEQ multiplex PCR; TCRdb lists only in-frame clones, some missing. The sample lists more than 100,000 clones, almost 90% occurring once. The sequenced material came from peripheral blood. These receptors were collected from a woman aged 55-70 years with COVID-19, enrolled during active disease.

This clone was observed a single time. This chain joins TRBV30 and TRBJ2-7; perhaps TRBD1 as D (6 bases). Trimming shortened V by 1 base and J by 3 bases, and 10 bases separated the two germline ends. CDR3 size: 13 residues. From germline, CDR1 is GTSNPN and CDR2 SVGIG (reference sequence). In nucleotides, the CDR3 is TGTGCCTGGAGTGACAGGGAAGGCTACGAGCAGTACTTC. This sequence encodes CAWSDREGYEQYF.

The V and J genes are TRBV4-2 and TRBJ2-1; 9 bases agree with TRBD1. J gave up 4 bases and V 1 base, and 5 bases lay outside the gene matches. The CDR3 length is 16 residues. Germline V CDR1 and CDR2: LGHNA, YNFKEQ. The CDR3, as DNA: TGTGCCAGCAGCCAAGTGGGACAGGGTGATTACAATGAGCAGTTCTTC. Encoded protein: CASSQVGQGDYNEQFF.

This chain's CDR3 is CASSIGASGGPDNEQFF. CDR3 in DNA: TGTGCCAGTAGTATCGGCGCTAGCGGGGGGCCTGACAATGAGCAGTTCTTC. V is TRBV19 and J is TRBJ2-1, with TRBD2 matching over 11 bases. This CDR3 has 17 residues. V shed 3 bases and J 5 bases; nucleotides not matched to a gene: 9. Germline V lookup: CDR1 LNHDA, CDR2 SQIVND (reference sequence). The full variable domain, in which reference TRBV19 and TRBJ2-1 provide the parts outside the CDR3, is DGGITQSPKYLFRKEGQNVTLSCEQNLNHDAMYWYRQDPGQGLRLIYYSQIVNDFQKGDIAEGYSVSREKKESFPLTVTSAQKNPTAFYLCASSIGASGGPDNEQFFGPGTRLTVL.